The following is a TCR beta chain sequence with its context. The data were obtained in a study of T-cell memory formation after mild COVID-19. Via MiXCR, TCRdb re-called the 5' RACE reads, giving one row per CDR3 protein. The sample shows under 250,000 distinct CDR3 sequences, more than 8% of them seen only once. Germline lookup yields CDR1 MNHEY and CDR2 SVGEGT. The CDR3 is made up of 17 amino acids. Trimming took off 2 bases at V and 1 base at J, with 17 bases between the two ends. The source of this sequence is a man between 18 and 29 years old who had mild COVID-19 (a few samples of this study predate the infection). Cell type and time point are not known. Input material: PBMCs or a T cell subset sorted from them (not recorded which). The rearrangement links TRBV6-2 or TRBV6-3 to TRBJ1-1; D gene ambiguous. CDR3 nucleotide sequence: TGTGCCAGCAGTTACGAGCTGTTAAGGGATTCGAACACTGAAGCTTTCTTT. This sequence encodes CASSYELLRDSNTEAFF.